A single TCR beta chain is shown here with its context. Its antigen is currently not known. It has no much larger one-base neighbor in the sample; base qualities were not kept. The data originate from a study of CD8+CD57+ T cells in acquired aplastic anemia (dated by TCRdb to 2017 to 2018). Looking at the study overall: A mean of around 3.2 ug of DNA, ranging from roughly 0.19 to 27.4 ug, was extracted from sorted CD4+ and CD8+ cells. Study-wide conclusions, independent of this receptor: About 28 CD8+ CDR3 sequences were found in both patients and controls but appeared to be highly expressed in patients and within the immunodominant clones of the patients. No significant difference in CD8+ Simpson's diversity was found between patients and healthy controls (P=0.060).

In the study, sorted CD4+ and CD8+ blood T cells from patients with severe aplastic anemia and from healthy subjects underwent deep sequencing of TCR repertoires. Ficoll-Paque density gradient centrifugation was used to isolate peripheral blood mononuclear cells. Before DNA extraction, CD4+ and CD8+ T cells were sorted with FACS or magnetic beads. Genomic DNA was used as template for profiling of TCR beta VDJ combinations and CDR3 sequences. An Illumina HiSeq 2000 was the platform used for TCR repertoire sequencing. Per the original workflow: Repertoires were assessed using TRBV/TRBJ rearrangement plots, CDR3 size and DJ length profiles, and Simpson's diversity index. The most abundant DNA sequence in the deep sequencing data was taken as the immunodominant clone. CDR3 amino acid sequences were checked for sharing across subjects and were also compared against the VDJdb database and published repertoires. TCRdb cleaned the public reads at Q25 with fastp, built clones with MiXCR and kept in-frame beta chains. Rows with a matching CDR3 protein are joined into one entry that keeps the most common DNA and genes. Here the V and J calls rest on TCRdb's processing, not on the authors' analysis. Across this sample there are 150,000 to 200,000 distinct CDR3 sequences, with over 60% seen only once. Together, the top ten hold more than 45% of the sample.

Ends trimmed: V by 5 bases, J by 3 bases; bases unmatched to a gene: 9. The CDR3 measures 15 amino acids from cysteine to phenylalanine. Only the CDR3 part of the read is kept: 45 bases, read in frame from the first base. CDR1 and CDR2 are drawn from the germline V gene (reference sequence): MNHEY, SMNVEV. The chain is made from TRBV27 and TRBJ1-1, and TRBD1 aligns with 7 junction nucleotides. The receptor was derived from a human donor with severe aplastic anemia or a healthy control (not recorded which). The sequencing sample was made of sorted CD4+, CD8+, or CD8+CD57+ T cells (not recorded which) from PBMCs. The CDR3 is CASSRTGALDTEAFF. In nucleotide form, the sequence is TGTGCCAGCAGTAGAACAGGGGCATTGGACACTGAAGCTTTCTTT.